A single sample gave rise to the 24 T cell receptor beta chains below, sequenced in a study of tumor-infiltrating lymphocytes in localized non-small cell lung cancer. Measured with immunoSEQ multiplex PCR; TCRdb has only the in-frame clones, and not every one. This repertoire shows about 12,000 clones, around 71% found once; its top ten account for approximately 9.9%. The sample taken for sequencing was uninvolved lung tissue not adjacent to the tumor. The receptors were sampled from a human donor with non-small cell lung cancer.

The rearrangement links TRBV7-8 to TRBJ2-3, with a possible D match to TRBD2 (5 bases). Germline CDR1 is SGHVS and CDR2 is FQNEAQ. This CDR3 comprises 17 residues. Trimming took 5 bases from V and 2 from J, leaving 20 bases between them. Here the CDR3 reads CASSRRETVPATDTQYF. In nucleotides, the CDR3 is TGTGCCAGCAGCCGTCGGGAAACAGTACCCGCCACAGATACGCAGTATTTT.

This chain connects TRBV11-2 to TRBJ1-2, with TRBD1 as a possible D gene (5 bases). Trimming pared 8 bases from V and 7 bases from J, leaving 17 bases between. Germline V lookup: CDR1 SGHAT, CDR2 FQNNGV. The CDR3 consists of 13 residues. CDR3 bases: TGTGCCAGCGGGACGGACCCTTCGGGTGGCTACACCTTC. This encodes CASGTDPSGGYTF.

This clone was seen more than once but under ten times. The genes are TRBV7-2 and TRBJ2-6; 8 nucleotides match TRBD1. The V gene's germline CDR1 is SGHTA and CDR2 FQGNSA. Unmatched junction bases numbered 4, after V lost 4 bases and J lost 2 bases. CDR3 length: 16 amino acids. Here the CDR3 reads CASSSAGGAGANVLTF. In nucleotides, the CDR3 is TGTGCCAGCAGCTCTGCAGGGGGCGCTGGGGCCAACGTCCTGACTTTC.

The CDR3 is CASSQDVTSGSTDTQYF. The CDR3 DNA sequence: TGCGCCAGCAGCCAAGATGTTACTAGCGGTAGCACAGATACGCAGTATTTT. The chain has TRBV4-3 and TRBJ2-3, with 8 bases aligning to TRBD2. Germline values: CDR1 LGHNA, CDR2 YSLEER. V lost 0 bases, J lost 0 bases, and 5 bases stayed unmatched. The CDR3 sequence is 17 residues long.

The rearrangement uses TRBV28 and TRBJ1-2, with D possibly being TRBD1 (5 bases). V lost 9 bases and J lost 2, with 22 bases in between. The CDR3 extends over 16 amino acids. CDR1 and CDR2 from the germline V gene are MDHEN and SYDVKM. CDR3 nucleotides: TGTGCCAGTGGATCCTTGGGGACGATGTCCAACTATGGCTACACCTTC. It translates to CASGSLGTMSNYGYTF.

The J gene is TRBJ1-1, the V gene TRBV5-1; TRBD1 aligns across 9 bases. Germline CDR1 SGHRS, CDR2 YFSETQ. CDR3 length: 16 amino acids. Trimming took 1 base from V and 7 from J; bases not matched to a gene: 11. The CDR3: CASSLTTGGGLYEAFF. The CDR3 DNA follows: TGCGCCAGCAGCTTGACGACAGGGGGGGGGCTCTATGAAGCTTTCTTT. Filled out from reference TRBV5-1 and TRBJ1-1, the complete variable domain reads KAGVTQTPRYLIKTRGQQVTLSCSPISGHRSVSWYQQTPGQGLQFLFEYFSETQRNKGNFPGRFSGRQFSNSRSEMNVSTLELGDSALYLCASSLTTGGGLYEAFFGQGTRLTVV.

The rearrangement joins TRBV16 to TRBJ1-6; 7 positions match TRBD1. Germline V gene data show CDR1 as KGHSY and CDR2 as FQNENV. The CDR3 has 17 residues. V shed 0 bases, J shed 10 bases, and the junction held 12 bases outside the gene matches. The CDR3 DNA is TGTGCCAGCAGCCAATCAGGTGCAGGGGGTTCGAACTCACCCCTCCACTTT. Protein: CASSQSGAGGSNSPLHF.

The V and J genes are TRBV5-1 and TRBJ2-2; 8 bases align to TRBD1. Trimming took 4 bases from V and 2 from J; bases not matched to a gene: 4. Germline V lookup: CDR1 SGHRS, CDR2 YFSETQ. This CDR3 has 15 residues. The CDR3 loop reads CASSMTGVNTGELFF. The CDR3 nucleotides are TGCGCCAGCAGCATGACAGGGGTTAACACCGGGGAGCTGTTTTTT.

The J gene is TRBJ2-7, the V gene TRBV9, with D hard to call. V was clipped by 5 bases and J by 0 bases, with 18 bases between them. This CDR3 is 16 amino acids long. The V gene's germline CDR1 is SGDLS and CDR2 YYNGEE. CDR3 in DNA: TGTGCCAGCAGTCCCAGGCTTTCTCCGATCTCCTACGAGCAGTACTTC. Its translation: CASSPRLSPISYEQYF.

This clone showed up just once. The chain recombines TRBV4-1 with TRBJ1-6, with D maybe TRBD1 (5 bases). Trimming cost V 5 bases and J 0 bases, with 11 bases left between them. CDR1 is MGHRA, CDR2 YSYEKL, per germline. The CDR3 has 16 residues. CDR3 DNA sequence: TGCGCCAGCAGCGAGACAGTAAACTCCTATAATTCACCCCTCCACTTT. As protein: CASSETVNSYNSPLHF.

A few counts support this clone. The chain joins TRBV18 to TRBJ2-2; D possibly corresponds to TRBD1 (6 bases). This CDR3 has 16 amino acids. Germline V lookup: CDR1 KGHSH, CDR2 LQKENI. V lost 0 bases and J 0 bases, leaving 8 bases between the germline ends. The CDR3 bases are TGTGCCAGCTCACCACCTCAGGGGCCGAACACCGGGGAGCTGTTTTTT. Translating it yields CASSPPQGPNTGELFF.

The rearrangement links TRBV14 to TRBJ1-4; D is unresolved. Trimming stripped 0 bases from V and 7 bases from J, with 6 bases between. CDR3 length: 13 residues. CDR1 is SGHDN, CDR2 FVKESK, per germline. CDR3 loop: CASSQDIGEKLFF. In DNA, the CDR3 is TGTGCCAGCAGCCAAGATATTGGTGAAAAACTGTTTTTT.

This sequence joins TRBV29-1 and TRBJ1-4; possible D gene TRBD1, 5 bases. V was clipped by 5 bases and J by 7 bases, with 14 bases between them. The CDR3 totals 13 residues. Germline V gene sequence: CDR1 SQVTM, CDR2 ANQGSEA. The CDR3 here is CSVMGQGGEKLFF. CDR3 DNA: TGCAGCGTTATGGGGCAGGGCGGTGAAAAACTGTTTTTT.

V gene TRBV27 combines with J gene TRBJ2-3, with a possible D match to TRBD1 (5 bases). V was cut by 4 bases and J by 2 bases, with 10 bases left in between. The CDR3 has 14 residues. Germline CDR1 is MNHEY and CDR2 is SMNVEV (reference sequence). CDR3 sequence reads: CASSWQGYTDTQYF. The DNA of the CDR3 is TGTGCCAGCAGTTGGCAGGGATACACAGATACGCAGTATTTT.

The V call is TRBV6-5, the J call TRBJ2-7; D ambiguous. V gave up 7 bases and J gave up 5 bases, with 21 bases separating them. The CDR3 consists of 15 residues. Germline V CDR1 and CDR2: MNHEY, SVGAGI. DNA of the CDR3: TGTGCCAGCATCAGCCGGTACGCTTCGCGGCACGAGCAGTACTTC. Translating gives CASISRYASRHEQYF.

The DNA for the CDR3 is TGTGCCAGCAACCCCGGGGGGGCCATGGTATTGACCCAGTACTTC. Its translation: CASNPGGAMVLTQYF. The rearrangement links TRBV11-2 to TRBJ2-5; TRBD2 matches 8 bases. V dropped 7 bases and J dropped 7; count of bases not matched to a gene: 14. Germline lookup yields CDR1 SGHAT and CDR2 FQNNGV. This CDR3 contains 15 residues.

This clone has a handful of counts. CDR3 DNA: TGTGCCAGCAGCTTAGTACGGCGGGGGGGGAAGAGTGAGCAGTTCTTC. This gives the protein CASSLVRRGGKSEQFF. The chain is built from TRBV11-2 and TRBJ2-1; TRBD2 matches at 9 bases. CDR3 size: 16 residues. Germline V gives CDR1 SGHAT, CDR2 FQNNGV. V was clipped by 1 base and J by 9 bases; unmatched bases: 10. The full variable domain, with the rest looked up from reference TRBV11-2 and TRBJ2-1, is EAGVAQSPRYKIIEKRQSVAFWCNPISGHATLYWYQQILGQGPKLLIQFQNNGVVDDSQLPKDRFSAERLKGVDSTLKIQPAKLEDSAVYLCASSLVRRGGKSEQFFGPGTRLTVL.

The chain links TRBV2 to TRBJ1-5, with D unresolved. Deletions cut 1 base from V and 7 bases from J, with 11 bases between. The CDR3 is made up of 14 amino acids. Germline CDR1 is SNHLY and CDR2 is FYNNEI. The CDR3 DNA reads TGTGCCAGCAGTGAAGAAGGTGGAAGCCAGCCCCAGCATTTT. Translation: CASSEEGGSQPQHF.

This chain connects TRBV13 to TRBJ2-7, with 9 bases lining up with TRBD1. The germline CDR1 and CDR2 sequences are PRHDT and FYEKMQ (reference sequence). V was pared by 4 bases and J by 3 bases, with 4 bases of the junction left unmatched. The CDR3 consists of 14 residues. The CDR3 coding sequence is TGTGCCAGCAGCTGGCCGGACAGGGGCTACGAGCAGTACTTC. Translating gives CASSWPDRGYEQYF.

V and J are TRBV5-1 and TRBJ1-4; a weak D match, TRBD1 (5 bases). Germline V CDR1 and CDR2: SGHRS, YFSETQ. The V gene lost 0 bases and the J gene lost 7 bases, with 16 bases spanning the gap. This CDR3 is 16 amino acids long. This CDR3 is CASSLGPLGEVEKLFF. The DNA for the CDR3 is TGCGCCAGCAGCTTGGGACCCCTGGGGGAGGTTGAAAAACTGTTTTTT.

V is TRBV13 and J is TRBJ1-6; TRBD1 matches at 10 bases. Germline loops: CDR1 PRHDT, CDR2 FYEKMQ (reference sequence). This CDR3 region has 17 residues. V shed 2 bases and J 10 bases; nucleotides not matched to a gene: 11. The CDR3 is CASSLSPGTGVGSPLHF. The CDR3 bases are TGTGCCAGCAGCTTATCCCCCGGGACAGGGGTGGGGTCACCCCTCCACTTT.

By share, this clone ranks as medium-sized. This sequence joins TRBV7-2 and TRBJ1-5; D uncertain. The V gene's germline CDR1 is SGHTA and CDR2 FQGNSA. CDR3 length equals 13 residues. V lost 1 base, J lost 3 bases, and 4 bases lay in between. The CDR3 loop is CASSLDVNQPQHF. Written as DNA, the CDR3 is TGTGCCAGCAGCTTAGATGTCAATCAGCCCCAGCATTTT.

The J gene is TRBJ2-6, the V gene TRBV11-2; no reliable D call. V lost 3 bases to trimming and J lost 0 bases, with 6 bases between them. From germline, CDR1 is SGHAT and CDR2 FQNNGV. The CDR3 is 15 amino acids. The CDR3 sequence: CASSLWPSGANVLTF. CDR3 bases: TGTGCCAGCAGCTTGTGGCCCTCTGGGGCCAACGTCCTGACTTTC.

This chain uses TRBV10-3 with TRBJ2-3; D unresolved. The germline V gene has CDR1 ENHRY and CDR2 SYGVKD. The CDR3 covers 11 residues. Trimming shortened V by 6 bases and J by 6 bases, and 7 bases separated the two germline ends. The CDR3: CAIRAWDTQYF. CDR3 nucleotides: TGTGCCATCAGGGCTTGGGATACGCAGTATTTT.